The 14 T cell receptor beta chains given below trace back to one sample, sequenced in a study of shared clonotypes between healthy human individuals. Naive CD8 cells were CD45RO-negative, positively selected for CCR7, excluding terminally differentiated effector memory CD45RA+ cells. The table came from immunoSEQ multiplex PCR; TCRdb's copy has only in-frame clones and leaves some out. The sample yields fewer than 1 million clones, 96% seen once. Sequencing was carried out using naive CD8+ T cells sorted from blood. These receptors originate from a young man in good health.

The rearrangement links TRBV9 to TRBJ1-1; weak D call: TRBD1 (6 bases). Germline loops: CDR1 SGDLS, CDR2 YYNGEE. V gave up 5 bases and J gave up 1 base, with 12 bases separating them. This CDR3 spans 14 amino acids. CDR3 nucleotide sequence: TGTGCCAGCAGGGGAGCAGGGGAGAACACTGAAGCTTTCTTT. This codes for CASRGAGENTEAFF. The whole variable domain, remainder taken from reference TRBV9 and TRBJ1-1, is DSGVTQTPKHLITATGQRVTLRCSPRSGDLSVYWYQQSLDQGLQFLIQYYNGEERAKGNILERFSAQQFPDLHSELNLSSLELGDSALYFCASRGAGENTEAFFGQGTRLTVV.

Written as DNA, the CDR3 is TGTGCCAGCAGCTTAAAGGCCGCTAGCGGGAGTGTGACAGATACGCAGTATTTT. It encodes CASSLKAASGSVTDTQYF. The genes are TRBV7-3 and TRBJ2-3; 10 nucleotides align to TRBD2. In germline, CDR1 is SGHTA, CDR2 FQGTGA. Unmatched junction bases numbered 10, after V lost 1 base and J lost 3 bases. The CDR3 sequence is 18 residues long.

The chain joins TRBV4-3 to TRBJ2-3, with 8 bases lining up with TRBD2. CDR3 length: 15 residues. The V gene end was trimmed by 2 bases and the J gene end by 5 bases; junction bases not matched to a gene: 6. The V gene's germline CDR1 is LGHNA and CDR2 YSLEER. As DNA, the CDR3 is TGCGCCAGCAGCCAAAGTAGCGGGACGGGAGATACGCAGTATTTT. As protein: CASSQSSGTGDTQYF.

The chain is built from TRBV9 and TRBJ2-5, with 10 bases that match TRBD2. In germline, CDR1 is SGDLS, CDR2 YYNGEE. The ends lost 1 base at V and 5 bases at J; junction bases unmatched: 8. This CDR3 comprises 16 residues. The CDR3 DNA reads as TGTGCCAGCAGCGTATCCTCTAGCGGGAGAGGTGAGACCCAGTACTTC. This translates into CASSVSSSGRGETQYF.

This clone is a singleton in its sample. Other DNA sequences within the sample encode an identical CDR3. The chain recombines TRBV7-2 with TRBJ2-3; 14 nucleotides align to TRBD2. Germline trimming cut 3 bases from V and 5 bases from J; bases unmatched to any gene: 1. Germline assignment: CDR1 SGHTA and CDR2 FQGNSA. There are 15 residues in the CDR3. CDR3 coding DNA: TGTGCCAGCAGCTTGGGACTAGCGGGAGTAGATACGCAGTATTTT. Amino acid sequence: CASSLGLAGVDTQYF.

This chain uses TRBV7-9 with TRBJ2-7; possible D gene TRBD1, 5 bases. The V gene lost 6 bases and the J gene lost 1 base, with 10 bases spanning the gap. Germline values: CDR1 SEHNR, CDR2 FQNEAQ (reference sequence). This CDR3 region has 13 residues. CDR3 in amino acids: CASRRRQSYEQYF. The CDR3 coding sequence is TGTGCCAGCAGACGGAGACAGTCCTACGAGCAGTACTTC.

This chain links TRBV4-1 with TRBJ2-7, with 13 bases matching TRBD2. In germline, CDR1 is MGHRA, CDR2 YSYEKL. The CDR3 length is 18 residues. V lost 4 bases, J lost 0 bases, and 9 bases stayed unmatched. CDR3 DNA: TGCGCCAGCAGCCCCCTGGGGACTAGCGGGATGGGCTCCTACGAGCAGTACTTC. Protein: CASSPLGTSGMGSYEQYF.

The chain recombines TRBV28 with TRBJ1-1; TRBD1 aligns across 9 bases. The CDR3 runs to 14 residues. Germline V gene lookup returns CDR1 MDHEN and CDR2 SYDVKM. V trimming: 5 bases; J trimming: 5 bases; junction bases outside the gene matches: 6. In DNA form, the CDR3 reads TGTGCCAGCAGTACCGGGACAGGGCTGACTGAAGCTTTCTTT. Its translation: CASSTGTGLTEAFF.

The genes are TRBV4-3 and TRBJ2-5; D may match TRBD1 or TRBD2 (5 bases each). The CDR3 covers 13 residues. V lost 5 bases, J lost 4 bases, and 11 bases lay in between. Germline-derived CDR1 and CDR2 are LGHNA and YSLEER. The CDR3 DNA reads as TGCGCCAGCAGCGAGGGGTCCCGAGAGACCCAGTACTTC. Protein sequence: CASSEGSRETQYF.

The J gene is TRBJ2-1, the V gene TRBV2, with TRBD2 as a possible D gene (7 bases). Trimming stripped 0 bases from V and 9 bases from J, with 18 bases between. The CDR3 contains 16 residues. CDR1 and CDR2 (germline): SNHLY, FYNNEI. For the CDR3, the DNA is TGTGCCAGCAGTGAAGCGCTGGGGAGGGGGACGGGTGAGCAGTTCTTC. Its protein product is CASSEALGRGTGEQFF.

V is TRBV7-6 and J is TRBJ2-1, with 8 bases fitting TRBD2. J lost 4 bases, V lost 1 base, and 3 bases had no gene match. The CDR3 contains 15 residues. The V gene's germline CDR1 is SGHVS and CDR2 FNYEAQ. The CDR3 loop is CASSLGLAPYNEQFF. CDR3 coding DNA: TGTGCCAGCAGCTTAGGACTAGCGCCATACAATGAGCAGTTCTTC.

In its sample, this clone was seen once. V usage is TRBV30 and J usage is TRBJ1-3, with D tentatively TRBD1 (6 bases). The length of the CDR3 is 12 residues. Germline V gene sequence: CDR1 GTSNPN, CDR2 SVGIG (reference sequence). The V and J ends lost 4 bases and 3 bases respectively, with 7 bases between them. The CDR3 reads CAWKGDGNTIYF. As DNA, the CDR3 is TGTGCCTGGAAGGGGGATGGAAACACCATATATTTT. Complete variable domain (other parts from reference TRBV30 and TRBJ1-3): SQTIHQWPATLVQPVGSPLSLECTVEGTSNPNLYWYRQAAGRGLQLLFYSVGIGQISSEVPQNLSASRPQDRQFILSSKKLLLSDSGFYLCAWKGDGNTIYFGEGSWLTVV.

The chain has TRBV7-9 and TRBJ1-4, with TRBD1 identical over 12 bases. J lost 10 bases, V lost 6 bases, and 12 bases had no gene match. The germline gives CDR1 SEHNR, CDR2 FQNEAQ (reference sequence). The CDR3 covers 16 residues. The CDR3 nucleotides are TGTGCCAGCAGATCTCCGGGACAGGGGGCACAGGGAAAACTGTTTTTT. Encoded protein: CASRSPGQGAQGKLFF.

This sequence joins TRBV6-1 and TRBJ2-5; 9 positions match TRBD1. Trimming removed 5 bases from V and 7 bases from J; junction bases left unmatched: 11. The CDR3 consists of 15 residues. Germline lookup yields CDR1 MNHNS and CDR2 SASEGT. CDR3: CASSSAGTGRGTQYF. DNA for the CDR3: TGTGCCAGCAGTTCGGCCGGGACAGGGAGAGGGACCCAGTACTTC.